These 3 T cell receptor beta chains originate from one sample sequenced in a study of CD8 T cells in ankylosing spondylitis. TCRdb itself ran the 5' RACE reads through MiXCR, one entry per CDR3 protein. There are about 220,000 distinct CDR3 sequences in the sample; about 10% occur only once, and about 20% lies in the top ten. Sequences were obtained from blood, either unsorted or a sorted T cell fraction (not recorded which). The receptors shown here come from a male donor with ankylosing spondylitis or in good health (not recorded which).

CDR3 region: CASSLSLAGGLGELFF. For the CDR3, the DNA is TGTGCCAGCAGCTTAAGTCTAGCGGGGGGCCTCGGGGAGCTGTTTTTT. This chain connects TRBV7-3 to TRBJ2-2, with TRBD2 matching 11 bases. The CDR3 spans 16 residues. V lost 1 base to trimming and J lost 7 bases; unmatched junction nucleotides: 5. CDR1 and CDR2 from the germline V gene are SGHTA and FQGTGA.

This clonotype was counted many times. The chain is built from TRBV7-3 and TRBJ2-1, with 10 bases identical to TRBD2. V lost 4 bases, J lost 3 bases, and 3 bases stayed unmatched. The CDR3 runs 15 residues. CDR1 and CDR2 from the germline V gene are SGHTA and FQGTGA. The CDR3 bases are TGTGCCAGCAGCTCCACTAGCGGGGACTACAATGAGCAGTTCTTC. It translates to CASSSTSGDYNEQFF.

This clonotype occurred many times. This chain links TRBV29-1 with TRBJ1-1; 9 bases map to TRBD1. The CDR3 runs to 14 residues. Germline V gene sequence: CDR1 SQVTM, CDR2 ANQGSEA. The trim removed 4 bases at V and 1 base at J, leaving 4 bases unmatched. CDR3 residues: CSVAYRGQNTEAFF. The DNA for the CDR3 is TGCAGCGTTGCCTACAGGGGGCAGAACACTGAAGCTTTCTTT.